This record covers a single T cell receptor beta chain. The antigen is not known. The table came from immunoSEQ multiplex PCR; TCRdb's copy has only in-frame clones and leaves some out. The sample lists tens of thousands of clones, roughly 86% occurring once. Cycle 7 day 1, cycle 4 day 1, and baseline were the timepoints at which blood was sampled. This CDR3 has 16 residues. Germline V gene lookup returns CDR1 MDHEN and CDR2 SYDVKM. Trimming left V 6 bases short and J 6 bases short, with 21 bases between. This sample is part of a study of OX40 agonist ivuxolimab in advanced cancers. Regarding the study as a whole: There was clonal expansion of CD4+ and CD8+ blood T cells by week 6 at 0.1 to 3.0 mg/kg. CD4+ T cells averaged fewer expanded clones than CD8+ T cells.

The chain links TRBV28 to TRBJ1-5; D unresolved. This sequence was found in an adult with an advanced solid tumor such as melanoma, head and neck, liver or kidney cancer. Source: CD4+ or CD8+ T cells sorted from blood, taken in a trial of the OX40 agonist ivuxolimab. The CDR3 spells CASSTRMTVKGQPQHF. The CDR3 DNA follows: TGTGCCAGCAGCACGAGGATGACCGTCAAGGGTCAGCCCCAGCATTTT.